This entry is about one T cell receptor (beta chain). The sample originates from a study of blood T cell repertoires in COVID-19. The CDR3 runs 15 residues. Germline trimming cut 4 bases from V and 2 bases from J; bases unmatched to any gene: 7. In germline, CDR1 is SGHNT, CDR2 YENEEA. Clones were read by immunoSEQ multiplex PCR, and TCRdb kept only the in-frame ones, dropping some. This table holds some 240,000 clones, over 80% found once. During active infection, Seattle patients enrolled and were then monitored through disease. The material sequenced was peripheral blood. The chain carries TRBV11-3 and TRBJ1-1; 7 positions match TRBD1. The TCR was taken from a woman in her 70s with COVID-19, enrolled during active disease. CDR3 protein: CASSSAGQLNTEAFF. The CDR3 coding sequence is TGTGCCAGCAGCTCCGCGGGACAGTTAAACACTGAAGCTTTCTTT.